Listed here are 11 T cell receptor beta chains from one sample, sequenced in a study of cytomegalovirus exposure and HLA in healthy donors. Both 60 Vbeta primers and 13 Jbeta primers went into the PCR. Produced via immunoSEQ multiplex PCR; TCRdb's table is partial and in-frame only. The data contain over 200,000 clones, about 80% of them seen just once; the ten biggest clones take up approximately 2.6%. The sample taken for sequencing was PBMCs. The receptors stem from a woman aged 55-75 years in good health and CMV-seropositive.

This chain connects TRBV6-5 to TRBJ2-5; D is unresolved. Trimming removed 5 bases from V and 1 base from J, with 8 bases in between. The CDR3 contains 13 residues. Germline V gene lookup returns CDR1 MNHEY and CDR2 SVGAGI. The CDR3 is CASSDDFQETQYF. The DNA for the CDR3 is TGTGCCAGCAGTGACGACTTCCAAGAGACCCAGTACTTC.

This clone has just a few counts. V and J are TRBV13 and TRBJ2-1; the D is unclear. V lost 5 bases, J lost 1 base, and 15 bases lay in between. The length of the CDR3 is 16 residues. Germline V CDR1 and CDR2: PRHDT, FYEKMQ (reference sequence). DNA for the CDR3: TGTGCCAGCAGCCCGAGTTCGGCGGTTTCCTACAATGAGCAGTTCTTC. Translating gives CASSPSSAVSYNEQFF.

This clone was observed once. J is TRBJ2-1 and V is TRBV7-7, with 7 positions matching TRBD2. CDR3 length: 13 amino acids. Trimming at V came to 5 bases and at J to 9 bases, leaving 7 bases not matched to a gene. Germline lookup yields CDR1 SSHAT and CDR2 FNYEAQ (reference sequence). In DNA, the CDR3 is TGTGCCAGCAGCACCGGACTAGAGGCTGAGCAGTTCTTC. Translation gives CASSTGLEAEQFF.

The chain employs TRBV7-9 and TRBJ2-1, with 8 bases that match TRBD2. Trimming at V came to 3 bases and at J to 4 bases, leaving 5 bases not matched to a gene. The germline V gene has CDR1 SEHNR and CDR2 FQNEAQ (reference sequence). The CDR3 covers 15 residues. In DNA, the CDR3 is TGTGCCAGCAGCTTTGTACTAGCGGATTACAATGAGCAGTTCTTC. Translation: CASSFVLADYNEQFF. The full variable domain, its missing parts supplied by reference TRBV7-9 and TRBJ2-1, is DTGVSQNPRHKITKRGQNVTFRCDPISEHNRLYWYRQTLGQGPEFLTYFQNEAQLEKSRLLSDRFSAERPKGSFSTLEIQRTEQGDSAMYLCASSFVLADYNEQFFGPGTRLTVL.

This CDR3 is CASSRGLAGGTLETQYF. Here the CDR3 DNA reads TGCGCCAGCAGCCGAGGACTAGCGGGAGGGACCTTGGAGACCCAGTACTTC. The chain is built from TRBV5-1 and TRBJ2-5; 15 nucleotides line up with TRBD2. The germline V gene has CDR1 SGHRS and CDR2 YFSETQ. V dropped 4 bases and J dropped 5; count of bases not matched to a gene: 9. CDR3 size: 17 residues. Full variable domain (rest looked up from reference TRBV5-1 and TRBJ2-5): KAGVTQTPRYLIKTRGQQVTLSCSPISGHRSVSWYQQTPGQGLQFLFEYFSETQRNKGNFPGRFSGRQFSNSRSEMNVSTLELGDSALYLCASSRGLAGGTLETQYFGPGTRLLVL.

The J gene is TRBJ1-5, the V gene TRBV6-1, with D perhaps matching TRBD1 (6 bases). The CDR3 spans 14 residues. The germline V gene has CDR1 MNHNS and CDR2 SASEGT. V lost 7 bases and J lost 7, with 17 bases in between. DNA for the CDR3: TGTGCCAGCAAACCAACAGGGAGTAAGCAGCCCCAGCATTTT. As protein: CASKPTGSKQPQHF.

This clone was counted only a few times. V is TRBV7-2 and J is TRBJ2-2; possibly TRBD2 for D (6 bases). Germline loops: CDR1 SGHTA, CDR2 FQGNSA. The CDR3 has 15 residues. V was trimmed by 0 bases and J by 4 bases, leaving 9 bases between them. CDR3 nucleotide sequence: TGTGCCAGCAGCTTAGCGGGGGGAGGCACCGGGGAGCTGTTTTTT. It is translated as CASSLAGGGTGELFF.

This clone was detected a few times. The chain is built from TRBV9 and TRBJ2-1; D gene unclear. Between the trimmed V and J ends, which lost 0 bases and 10 bases, there was a span of 17 bases. Germline V gene sequence: CDR1 SGDLS, CDR2 YYNGEE. The CDR3 loop spans 15 amino acids. The CDR3 loop is CASSVAPLSPSEQFF. CDR3 nucleotide sequence: TGTGCCAGCAGCGTAGCTCCGCTGAGTCCTTCCGAGCAGTTCTTC.

The chain combines TRBV2 with TRBJ1-1; no firm D call. The germline V gene has CDR1 SNHLY and CDR2 FYNNEI. V lost 7 bases to trimming and J lost 2 bases, with 8 bases between them. The CDR3 consists of 12 residues. The CDR3 DNA reads TGTGCCAGCAACGGTCCCAACACTGAAGCTTTCTTT. Translation: CASNGPNTEAFF.

Here the CDR3 DNA reads TGTGCCAGCAGCGCTGTTCCTCTCGGGGGGGAGCAGTACTTC. It translates to CASSAVPLGGEQYF. The chain uses TRBV9 and TRBJ2-7; TRBD2 matches at 7 bases. Trimming at V came to 3 bases and at J to 7 bases, leaving 10 bases not matched to a gene. Per the germline V gene, CDR1 is SGDLS and CDR2 is YYNGEE. The CDR3 extends over 14 amino acids.

The chain employs TRBV7-9 and TRBJ1-1; no clear D gene. The CDR3 contains 13 residues. Trimming took off 1 base at V and 1 base at J, with 4 bases between the two ends. Germline V gene sequence: CDR1 SEHNR, CDR2 FQNEAQ (reference sequence). The CDR3: CASSLGENTEAFF. As DNA, the CDR3 is TGTGCCAGCAGCTTAGGCGAGAACACTGAAGCTTTCTTT.